The subject of this entry is one T cell receptor (beta chain). The sample originates from a study of blood T cell repertoires in COVID-19. For the study at large: PBMCs, B-cell-depleted T cells, or T cells provided the cDNA or gDNA that made up the material.

Data came from immunoSEQ multiplex PCR; TCRdb stores just in-frame clones and leaves some out. Among approximately 210,000 clones listed, around nine tenths were seen once. This TCR was recovered from a woman aged 40 to 50 with acute or convalescent COVID-19. Material for sequencing was peripheral blood.

CDR3 sequence: CASSSGASGGAGETQYF. The CDR3 DNA reads as TGCGCCAGCAGCTCGGGTGCTAGCGGGGGGGCCGGGGAGACCCAGTACTTC. V is TRBV5-1 and J is TRBJ2-5; 12 bases are shared with TRBD2. The CDR3 covers 17 residues. The V gene end was trimmed by 3 bases and the J gene end by 5 bases; junction bases not matched to a gene: 11. Germline-derived CDR1 and CDR2 are SGHRS and YFSETQ.